These T cell receptor beta chains were read from a single sample in a study of T-cell reconstitution after alpha-beta-depleted transplantation in children. TCRdb used MiXCR to reprocess the PCR reads, holding one entry per CDR3 protein. The sample records approximately 510,000 distinct CDR3 sequences, around 19% being singletons. The sample was PBMCs from the stem cell graft donor, taken from the stem cell graft. The receptors were sampled from a human donor who donated a stem cell graft to a child with acute lymphoblastic leukemia. Both conserved end residues are part of each CDR3. A D gene is named only where the DNA matches it firmly. Part of the rows lack a size; the others show once, few, many or a class for expanded clones.

CDR3 DNA: TGTGCCAGCAGACCGGGACCGGGATACAATGAGCAGTTCTTC
CDR3 protein: CASRPGPGYNEQFF
V gene: TRBV12-3/TRBV12-4
J gene: TRBJ2-1
clone size: many
D gene: -

CDR3 DNA: TGCAGCGTATCACAGGAGGGGAACACTGAAGCTTTCTTT
CDR3 protein: CSVSQEGNTEAFF
V gene: TRBV29-1
J gene: TRBJ1-1
clone size: few
D gene: -

CDR3 DNA: TGTGCCAGCGCTAAGGAGAGGAAAAGTGGAGATACGCAGTATTTT
CDR3 protein: CASAKERKSGDTQYF
V gene: TRBV7-3
J gene: TRBJ2-3
clone size: few
D gene: -

CDR3 DNA: TGCGCCAGCAGCCAAGATCCGGACAGGGAAGACTATGGCTACACCTTC
CDR3 protein: CASSQDPDREDYGYTF
V gene: TRBV4-1
J gene: TRBJ1-2
clone size: -
D gene: TRBD1

CDR3 DNA: TGTGCCAGCAGTGAAGGATTTGGGTATGGCTACACCTTC
CDR3 protein: CASSEGFGYGYTF
V gene: TRBV25-1
J gene: TRBJ1-2
clone size: few
D gene: -

CDR3 DNA: TGCAGTGCTGGCCTAACCGGGACAGGCTACGAGCAGTACTTC
CDR3 protein: CSAGLTGTGYEQYF
V gene: TRBV20-1
J gene: TRBJ2-7
clone size: -
D gene: TRBD1

CDR3 DNA: TGTGCCAGCAGCATTCGGGACAGCTCCTACGAGCAGTACTTC
CDR3 protein: CASSIRDSSYEQYF
V gene: TRBV21-1
J gene: TRBJ2-7
clone size: -
D gene: -

CDR3 DNA: TGCAGTGCTAGAGTTGGGACGGGAGACTCCTACAATGAGCAGTTCTTC
CDR3 protein: CSARVGTGDSYNEQFF
V gene: TRBV20-1
J gene: TRBJ2-1
clone size: -
D gene: -

CDR3 DNA: TGTGCCAGCAGCTTTTCGCCATCTAGACTAGCGGGATTCCCAGATACGCAGTATTTT
CDR3 protein: CASSFSPSRLAGFPDTQYF
V gene: TRBV13
J gene: TRBJ2-3
clone size: -
D gene: TRBD2

CDR3 DNA: TGCAGTGCTAACAACCCGGGACAGGGGGCTTGGAAGGGAGGCTACACCTTC
CDR3 protein: CSANNPGQGAWKGGYTF
V gene: TRBV20-1
J gene: TRBJ1-2
clone size: -
D gene: TRBD1

CDR3 DNA: TGCGCCAGCAGCCCTTGGGACAGCTACGAGCAGTACTTC
CDR3 protein: CASSPWDSYEQYF
V gene: TRBV5-1
J gene: TRBJ2-7
clone size: few
D gene: TRBD1

CDR3 DNA: TGTGCCAGCAGCCCCCGAGCGATCCCTGAAAATGAGCAGTTCTTC
CDR3 protein: CASSPRAIPENEQFF
V gene: TRBV7-8
J gene: TRBJ2-1
clone size: -
D gene: -

CDR3 DNA: TGTGCCTGGAGTCCGGGGACTAGCCGCCCTTGGGATGAGCAGTTCTTC
CDR3 protein: CAWSPGTSRPWDEQFF
V gene: TRBV30
J gene: TRBJ2-1
clone size: once
D gene: TRBD2

CDR3 DNA: TGTGCCACCAGCAGAGATCTTGGGACTAGCACAGATACGCAGTATTTT
CDR3 protein: CATSRDLGTSTDTQYF
V gene: TRBV15
J gene: TRBJ2-3
clone size: few
D gene: -

CDR3 DNA: TGTGCCAGCAGTGAAGCTACCGACGGGGGTACCGGGACAGGAAATCAAGAGACCCAGTACTTC
CDR3 protein: CASSEATDGGTGTGNQETQYF
V gene: TRBV6-1
J gene: TRBJ2-5
clone size: few
D gene: TRBD1

CDR3 DNA: TGTGCCAGCAGTCCACTAGCGGGAGGGCCGTACGAGCAGTACTTC
CDR3 protein: CASSPLAGGPYEQYF
V gene: TRBV27
J gene: TRBJ2-7
clone size: many
D gene: TRBD2

CDR3 DNA: TGTGCCAGCAGCCCCGGGGAGGGTGGCTACACCTTC
CDR3 protein: CASSPGEGGYTF
V gene: TRBV12-3/TRBV12-4
J gene: TRBJ1-2
clone size: -
D gene: -

CDR3 DNA: TGTGCCAGTTCCTGGGTGATCTCTGGAAACACCATATATTTT
CDR3 protein: CASSWVISGNTIYF
V gene: TRBV19
J gene: TRBJ1-3
clone size: -
D gene: -

CDR3 DNA: TGTGCCAGCAGTTTCGGGAGGGGCAATGAGCAGTTCTTC
CDR3 protein: CASSFGRGNEQFF
V gene: TRBV6-5
J gene: TRBJ2-1
clone size: many
D gene: TRBD2

CDR3 DNA: TGTGCCAGCAGCGAAACACAGTACACTGAAGCTTTCTTT
CDR3 protein: CASSETQYTEAFF
V gene: TRBV4-2
J gene: TRBJ1-1
clone size: -
D gene: -

CDR3 DNA: TGCGCCAGCAGCCTGAGCTGGATGAGGACAGGCTCCTACGAGCAGTACTTC
CDR3 protein: CASSLSWMRTGSYEQYF
V gene: TRBV5-1
J gene: TRBJ2-7
clone size: few
D gene: TRBD1

CDR3 DNA: TGTGCCAGCACCGTCAGCGGGTTCTCCTACAATGAGCAGTTCTTC
CDR3 protein: CASTVSGFSYNEQFF
V gene: TRBV12-3/TRBV12-4
J gene: TRBJ2-1
clone size: -
D gene: -

CDR3 DNA: TGCAGTGCTAGAGATCGCCAGGCGAACACTGAAGCTTTCTTT
CDR3 protein: CSARDRQANTEAFF
V gene: TRBV20-1
J gene: TRBJ1-1
clone size: many
D gene: -

CDR3 DNA: TGTGCCAGCAGCTCCTCTCTAGCGGGAGTCGGGGAGCAGTACTTC
CDR3 protein: CASSSSLAGVGEQYF
V gene: TRBV13
J gene: TRBJ2-7
clone size: few
D gene: TRBD2

CDR3 DNA: TGTGCCAGCAGCTTAGCGAGAGGTAACGTCAGAAAGACTGAAGCTTTCTTT
CDR3 protein: CASSLARGNVRKTEAFF
V gene: TRBV7-9
J gene: TRBJ1-1
clone size: few
D gene: -

CDR3 DNA: TGCAGTGCTAGGAGTCTAGCGGGCTCCAATGAGCAGTTCTTC
CDR3 protein: CSARSLAGSNEQFF
V gene: TRBV20-1
J gene: TRBJ2-1
clone size: -
D gene: TRBD2

CDR3 DNA: TGTGCCAGCAGCCTATCGGGACTAGTTGCAGATACGCAGTATTTT
CDR3 protein: CASSLSGLVADTQYF
V gene: TRBV7-3
J gene: TRBJ2-3
clone size: few
D gene: TRBD2

CDR3 DNA: TGCAGTGCCTCTAGCGGGATGAGCCGGGAGCTGTTTTTT
CDR3 protein: CSASSGMSRELFF
V gene: TRBV20-1
J gene: TRBJ2-2
clone size: -
D gene: TRBD2

CDR3 DNA: TGTGCCAGCAGCTTGGTTCTGGCCCGCGGCGAGCAGTACTTC
CDR3 protein: CASSLVLARGEQYF
V gene: TRBV5-6
J gene: TRBJ2-7
clone size: -
D gene: -

CDR3 DNA: TGTGCCAGTAGTATAGATCTATCCCACAGGGCTAACACCGGGGAGCTGTTTTTT
CDR3 protein: CASSIDLSHRANTGELFF
V gene: TRBV19
J gene: TRBJ2-2
clone size: -
D gene: -

CDR3 DNA: TGCGCCAGCAGCATTGGCCAGAGGGAGGGTTTAACAGATACGCAGTATTTT
CDR3 protein: CASSIGQREGLTDTQYF
V gene: TRBV5-1
J gene: TRBJ2-3
clone size: few
D gene: TRBD2

CDR3 DNA: TGTGCCAGTAGTTCCCATAGCAATCAGCCCCAGCATTTT
CDR3 protein: CASSSHSNQPQHF
V gene: TRBV19
J gene: TRBJ1-5
clone size: -
D gene: -

CDR3 DNA: TGCGCCAGCAGCTGGATAGGGGGGGAGCCCTACGAGCAGTACTTC
CDR3 protein: CASSWIGGEPYEQYF
V gene: TRBV5-1
J gene: TRBJ2-7
clone size: many
D gene: -

CDR3 DNA: TGCGCCAGTAAGACTAGCGGGGCGAACAATGAGCAGTTCTTC
CDR3 protein: CASKTSGANNEQFF
V gene: TRBV5-1
J gene: TRBJ2-1
clone size: -
D gene: TRBD2

CDR3 DNA: TGTGCCAGCAGTCCGACCGGAAGAAGCTATGGCTACACCTTC
CDR3 protein: CASSPTGRSYGYTF
V gene: TRBV27
J gene: TRBJ1-2
clone size: -
D gene: -

CDR3 DNA: TGTGCCAGCAGCTCGCCCACGGACAGGACCTTAGCCAAAAACATTCAGTACTTC
CDR3 protein: CASSSPTDRTLAKNIQYF
V gene: TRBV11-1
J gene: TRBJ2-4
clone size: few
D gene: TRBD1

CDR3 DNA: TGCGCCAGCAGCTCCCCAATGACAGGGCCTGAGCAGTTCTTC
CDR3 protein: CASSSPMTGPEQFF
V gene: TRBV5-1
J gene: TRBJ2-1
clone size: few
D gene: TRBD1

CDR3 DNA: TGCGCCAGCAGGGATCGTTCCGACCTTACACGGTGGAACACTGAAGCTTTCTTT
CDR3 protein: CASRDRSDLTRWNTEAFF
V gene: TRBV5-1
J gene: TRBJ1-1
clone size: -
D gene: -

CDR3 DNA: TGCGCCAGCAGCTTGGACAGCTCAAGAAACACCATATATTTT
CDR3 protein: CASSLDSSRNTIYF
V gene: TRBV5-1
J gene: TRBJ1-3
clone size: -
D gene: -

CDR3 DNA: TGTGCCAGTGAGCGGGGGAACACCGGGGAGCTGTTTTTT
CDR3 protein: CASERGNTGELFF
V gene: TRBV19
J gene: TRBJ2-2
clone size: -
D gene: TRBD2

CDR3 DNA: TGTGCCAGCAGCTGGACAGGCGAGCAGTACTTC
CDR3 protein: CASSWTGEQYF
V gene: TRBV5-6
J gene: TRBJ2-7
clone size: few
D gene: TRBD1

CDR3 DNA: TGCGCCAGCAGCTCCCGGACAGAGTTACAAGAGACCCAGTACTTC
CDR3 protein: CASSSRTELQETQYF
V gene: TRBV5-1
J gene: TRBJ2-5
clone size: -
D gene: -

CDR3 DNA: TGTGCCAGCAGCCAGGGACACGATTCCTACGAGCAGTACTTC
CDR3 protein: CASSQGHDSYEQYF
V gene: TRBV4-2
J gene: TRBJ2-7
clone size: -
D gene: -

CDR3 DNA: TGTGCCAGCAGCGTAGATAGTCATCTGGGAGTAAACACCATATATTTT
CDR3 protein: CASSVDSHLGVNTIYF
V gene: TRBV9
J gene: TRBJ1-3
clone size: few
D gene: -

CDR3 DNA: TGTGCCAGCAGCCAGATGGTAGCGGGAACAGGAAAGACCCAGTACTTC
CDR3 protein: CASSQMVAGTGKTQYF
V gene: TRBV12-3/TRBV12-4
J gene: TRBJ2-5
clone size: -
D gene: TRBD2

CDR3 DNA: TGCGCCAGCAGCTTGGCCGCACTTCCGAAGTTCTTC
CDR3 protein: CASSLAALPKFF
V gene: TRBV5-1
J gene: TRBJ2-1
clone size: few
D gene: -

CDR3 DNA: TGTGCCTGGAGCAAGAGCGGGAGGGTCTACAATGAGCAGTTCTTC
CDR3 protein: CAWSKSGRVYNEQFF
V gene: TRBV30
J gene: TRBJ2-1
clone size: -
D gene: TRBD2

CDR3 DNA: TGCGCCAGCAGCCTCCCAAAAGGCGAGGGGGCCAACGTCCTGACTTTC
CDR3 protein: CASSLPKGEGANVLTF
V gene: TRBV5-1
J gene: TRBJ2-6
clone size: few
D gene: -

CDR3 DNA: TGCAGCGTTGAAGATGAGTCGGTGACTTATCAAGAGACCCAGTACTTC
CDR3 protein: CSVEDESVTYQETQYF
V gene: TRBV29-1
J gene: TRBJ2-5
clone size: -
D gene: -

CDR3 DNA: TGTGCCACCAGCAGCGCGTCCTACGAGCAGTACTTC
CDR3 protein: CATSSASYEQYF
V gene: TRBV15
J gene: TRBJ2-7
clone size: -
D gene: -

CDR3 DNA: TGTGCCAGCTGCTTAAGGGACCTCATAAAACAGGGGAACACTGAAGCTTTCTTT
CDR3 protein: CASCLRDLIKQGNTEAFF
V gene: TRBV7-4
J gene: TRBJ1-1
clone size: -
D gene: -

CDR3 DNA: TGTGCCACCAGTGATTCCAACAATGAGCAGTTCTTC
CDR3 protein: CATSDSNNEQFF
V gene: TRBV24-1
J gene: TRBJ2-1
clone size: -
D gene: -

CDR3 DNA: TGCAGTGCTAGAGATCCGCGGGAGGTCGGAAACATTCAGTACTTC
CDR3 protein: CSARDPREVGNIQYF
V gene: TRBV20-1
J gene: TRBJ2-4
clone size: -
D gene: TRBD2

CDR3 DNA: TGTGCCAGCAGCATACTAGCGACTCAAGAGACCCAGTACTTC
CDR3 protein: CASSILATQETQYF
V gene: TRBV12-3/TRBV12-4
J gene: TRBJ2-5
clone size: few
D gene: TRBD2

CDR3 DNA: TGCGCCAGCAGCTTGGGTATTCAGGTAACCTCCTACGAGCAGTACTTC
CDR3 protein: CASSLGIQVTSYEQYF
V gene: TRBV5-1
J gene: TRBJ2-7
clone size: -
D gene: -

CDR3 DNA: TGTGCCAGCAGTTTACTCCTAGGGAAGATCGGGAGTGCCTACGAGCAGTACTTC
CDR3 protein: CASSLLLGKIGSAYEQYF
V gene: TRBV12-3/TRBV12-4
J gene: TRBJ2-7
clone size: few
D gene: -

CDR3 DNA: TGCAGCGTTGAAGATGGCCCCTCAGGGGCTCCGCAGTATTTT
CDR3 protein: CSVEDGPSGAPQYF
V gene: TRBV29-1
J gene: TRBJ2-3
clone size: few
D gene: -

CDR3 DNA: TGCGCCAGCAGCCTAACACTGGTATCCAATCAGCCCCAGCATTTT
CDR3 protein: CASSLTLVSNQPQHF
V gene: TRBV4-1
J gene: TRBJ1-5
clone size: few
D gene: -

CDR3 DNA: TGTGCCATCAGTGGAGGGACAACCTTTGCCGAGCAGTACTTC
CDR3 protein: CAISGGTTFAEQYF
V gene: TRBV10-3
J gene: TRBJ2-7
clone size: -
D gene: -

CDR3 DNA: TGTGCCACCAGTGATGGGGCTAGCGGGACTTACAATGAGCAGTTCTTC
CDR3 protein: CATSDGASGTYNEQFF
V gene: TRBV24-1
J gene: TRBJ2-1
clone size: few
D gene: TRBD2